The 29 T cell receptor beta chains below all came from one sample that was sequenced in a study of cytomegalovirus exposure and HLA in healthy donors (dated by TCRdb to 2015 to 2018). Libraries were built with the immunoSEQ multiplex PCR assay. A mixture of 60 forward primers for TCR Vbeta segments and 13 reverse primers for TCR Jbeta segments was used in the multiplex PCR. The immuneACCESS repertoire file appears here via TCRdb, limited to in-frame rearrangements. These files lack a portion of the clones; in checked studies, under half of the deficit traces to unresolved V genes, and the cause of the others is not known. For this sample there are about 55,000 clones; roughly four fifths appear just once. Roughly 1.5% of the sample is taken by the ten largest. Sequencing was performed on PBMCs. Every receptor here comes from a man aged 30-40 years in good health and CMV-seronegative.

J is TRBJ1-2 and V is TRBV9; possibly TRBD1 for D (5 bases). Trimming removed 0 bases from V and 1 base from J, with 13 bases in between. CDR3 length: 16 residues. The germline V gene encodes CDR1 SGDLS and CDR2 YYNGEE. CDR3: CASSVEGGTDNYGYTF. The CDR3 bases are TGTGCCAGCAGCGTAGAAGGCGGGACGGATAACTATGGCTACACCTTC. Supplemented by reference TRBV9 and TRBJ1-2, the full variable domain reads DSGVTQTPKHLITATGQRVTLRCSPRSGDLSVYWYQQSLDQGLQFLIQYYNGEERAKGNILERFSAQQFPDLHSELNLSSLELGDSALYFCASSVEGGTDNYGYTFGSGTRLTVV.

This chain links TRBV7-9 with TRBJ1-1, with TRBD1 as a possible D gene (5 bases). CDR3 length equals 18 residues. From germline, CDR1 is SEHNR and CDR2 FQNEAQ (reference sequence). V dropped 0 bases and J dropped 4 bases, with 21 bases sitting between them. CDR3 in DNA: TGTGCCAGCAGCTTAGCGCTCAGTTTTGAGACAGCAAGCACTGAAGCTTTCTTT. Protein sequence: CASSLALSFETASTEAFF.

The chain employs TRBV6-5 and TRBJ1-2; a weak D match, TRBD1 (6 bases). With 7 bases removed from V and 2 bases from J, the gap between germline ends came to 14 bases. This CDR3 contains 14 residues. Germline CDR1 and CDR2: MNHEY and SVGAGI. This CDR3 is CASKKTGTNYGYTF. CDR3 DNA sequence: TGTGCCAGCAAAAAAACCGGGACAAACTATGGCTACACCTTC.

The chain recombines TRBV11-2 with TRBJ2-5; possibly TRBD1 for D (5 bases). This CDR3 spans 12 amino acids. Trimming removed 3 bases at V and 4 bases at J, with 6 bases between. Looked up from germline, CDR1 is SGHAT and CDR2 is FQNNGV. CDR3 residues: CASSLGRETQYF. The CDR3 DNA sequence: TGTGCCAGCAGCTTGGGGCGAGAGACCCAGTACTTC.

The chain couples TRBV7-2 to TRBJ1-5; a weak D match, TRBD1 (6 bases). Trimming took off 5 bases at V and 5 bases at J, with 10 bases between the two ends. The CDR3 is made up of 13 amino acids. CDR1 is SGHTA, CDR2 FQGNSA, per germline. The CDR3 region has the DNA TGTGCCAGCAGCATACAGGGAGATCAGCCCCAGCATTTT. Its translation is CASSIQGDQPQHF.

This chain links TRBV2 with TRBJ1-1, with D perhaps TRBD1 (5 bases). V was trimmed by 5 bases and J by 6 bases, leaving 13 bases between them. Per germline, CDR1 SNHLY and CDR2 FYNNEI. CDR3 length: 13 amino acids. The chain's CDR3 is CASSTGFEAEAFF. CDR3 nucleotide sequence: TGTGCCAGCAGTACAGGATTTGAGGCTGAAGCTTTCTTT.

This clone was seen once. The gene calls are TRBV5-4 and TRBJ1-1; possibly TRBD1 for D (5 bases). The CDR3 loop spans 12 amino acids. Germline V gives CDR1 SGHNT, CDR2 YYREEE (reference sequence). V was clipped by 4 bases and J by 7 bases, with 11 bases between them. CDR3 in amino acids: CASSPGVGEAFF. The CDR3 DNA is TGTGCCAGCAGCCCGGGGGTGGGTGAAGCTTTCTTT. The full variable domain, with the rest looked up from reference TRBV5-4 and TRBJ1-1, is ETGVTQSPTHLIKTRGQQVTLRCSSQSGHNTVSWYQQALGQGPQFIFQYYREEENGRGNFPPRFSGLQFPNYSSELNVNALELDDSALYLCASSPGVGEAFFGQGTRLTVV.

The chain recombines TRBV28 with TRBJ1-1, with unresolved D. The germline gives CDR1 MDHEN, CDR2 SYDVKM. With 2 bases removed from V and 5 bases from J, the gap between germline ends came to 6 bases. The CDR3 consists of 12 residues. DNA of the CDR3: TGTGCCAGCAGTTTAATCCGGACTGAAGCTTTCTTT. Translation: CASSLIRTEAFF.

On this clone itself: One end of the junction does not line up with germline, which may come from a read error. The chain is built from TRBV5-1 and TRBJ1-2; the D is unclear. The CDR3 is 13 residues long. Germline-derived CDR1 and CDR2 are SGHRS and YFSETQ. The CDR3 nucleotides read TGCGCCAGCGGCTTGGTAGGGAGGGATGGCTACACCTTC. Translating it yields CASGLVGRDGYTF. Based on the CDR3 plus reference TRBV5-1 and TRBJ1-2, the full variable domain is KAGVTQTPRYLIKTRGQQVTLSCSPISGHRSVSWYQQTPGQGLQFLFEYFSETQRNKGNFPGRFSGRQFSNSRSEMNVSTLELGDSALYLCASGLVGRDGYTFGSGTRLTVV.

The chain is built from TRBV7-2 and TRBJ1-1; D not certain. CDR3 length: 14 amino acids. V was trimmed by 5 bases and J by 4 bases, leaving 14 bases between them. Germline CDR1 is SGHTA and CDR2 is FQGNSA. CDR3 loop: CASSRPLRGTEAFF. CDR3 DNA: TGTGCCAGCAGCCGACCCCTCCGGGGCACTGAAGCTTTCTTT.

The chain combines TRBV21-1 with TRBJ2-5; the table's D call TRBD2 went unverified against the DNA. Near its end, the DNA agrees better with TRBJ2-7, so the J call may be wrong. TRBV21-1 is a pseudogene. CDR3 length: 18 residues. DNA of the CDR3: TGTGCCAGCAGCAAAGCATCTAGCGGGGGTCACAGCTCCTACGAGCAGTACTTC. The encoded protein is CASSKASSGGHSSYEQYF.

This clone occurred a few times. The chain recombines TRBV27 with TRBJ1-4, with D possibly TRBD1 on 6 matching bases. The V gene lost 2 bases and the J gene lost 2 bases, with 6 bases spanning the gap. CDR3 size: 14 residues. The germline CDR1 and CDR2 sequences are MNHEY and SMNVEV (reference sequence). The CDR3 DNA is TGTGCCAGCAGTTTACAGGGGACTAATGAAAAACTGTTTTTT. Its protein is CASSLQGTNEKLFF.

This chain uses TRBV6-1 with TRBJ2-7, with a possible D match to TRBD2 (5 bases). The CDR3 is made up of 15 amino acids. Trimming removed 1 base from V and 1 base from J, with 11 bases in between. Germline CDR1 reads MNHNS; CDR2 reads SASEGT. CDR3 sequence: CASSEGTPTSYEQYF. Written as DNA, the CDR3 is TGTGCCAGCAGTGAAGGGACTCCGACTTCCTACGAGCAGTACTTC.

The CDR3 nucleotides read TGCGCCAGCAGCCGGACAGGGAGGGGCTATGGCTACACCTTC. This sequence encodes CASSRTGRGYGYTF. The chain uses TRBV4-1 and TRBJ1-2; 8 bases match TRBD1. Losses at the gene ends were 4 bases for V and 4 bases for J; bases not matched to a gene: 5. The germline V gene has CDR1 MGHRA and CDR2 YSYEKL. CDR3 size: 14 residues.

J is TRBJ1-6 and V is TRBV28; D unresolved. CDR3 size: 14 residues. V shed 6 bases and J shed 6 bases, with 12 bases lying between them. Germline CDR1 MDHEN, CDR2 SYDVKM. The CDR3 sequence: CASSWETFNSPLHF. CDR3 DNA sequence: TGTGCCAGCAGCTGGGAGACCTTTAATTCACCCCTCCACTTT.

V and J are TRBV14 and TRBJ2-1, with D maybe TRBD2 (11 bases). Trimming pared 4 bases from V and 7 bases from J, leaving 35 bases between. The CDR3 contains 21 residues. Per germline, CDR1 SGHDN and CDR2 FVKESK. The chain's CDR3 is CASSPTPGQGPSGRSHNEQFF. The CDR3 coding sequence is TGTGCCAGCAGCCCTACTCCGGGACAGGGGCCTAGCGGGAGGTCCCATAATGAGCAGTTCTTC. Using reference TRBV14 and TRBJ2-1 for the parts outside the CDR3, the full variable domain is EAGVTQFPSHSVIEKGQTVTLRCDPISGHDNLYWYRRVMGKEIKFLLHFVKESKQDESGMPNNRFLAERTGGTYSTLKVQPAELEDSGVYFCASSPTPGQGPSGRSHNEQFFGPGTRLTVL.

A note on this clone: This sample also contains other DNA sequences that code for the same CDR3. The rearrangement links TRBV5-6 to TRBJ1-6; the D is unclear. The V gene lost 7 bases and the J gene lost 0 bases, with 8 bases spanning the gap. The CDR3 consists of 14 residues. Germline CDR1 is SGHDT and CDR2 is YYEEEE. CDR3 residues: CASDTYSYNSPLHF. The CDR3 bases are TGTGCCAGCGACACTTACTCCTATAATTCACCCCTCCACTTT.

The chain recombines TRBV28 with TRBJ1-2, with TRBD1 matching 7 bases. Trimming took 4 bases from V and 3 from J; bases not matched to a gene: 8. The CDR3 contains 15 residues. Germline CDR1 is MDHEN and CDR2 is SYDVKM. CDR3 region: CASSSPFGTDYGYTF. The CDR3 bases are TGTGCCAGCAGTTCACCCTTCGGGACAGACTATGGCTACACCTTC.

CDR3 coding DNA: TGTGCCAGCAGTTTGGCGGCAGGGGGGACTAATTCACCCCTCCACTTT. Translating it yields CASSLAAGGTNSPLHF. V gene TRBV28 combines with J gene TRBJ1-6, with TRBD1 identical over 7 bases. V trimming: 3 bases; J trimming: 6 bases; junction bases outside the gene matches: 8. The CDR3 length is 16 residues. Germline-derived CDR1 and CDR2 are MDHEN and SYDVKM.

The chain links TRBV21-1 to TRBJ2-4; the table names TRBD2, a call not compared with the DNA. TRBV21-1 has pseudogene status. The length of the CDR3 is 14 residues. Here the CDR3 DNA reads TGTGCCAGCATGTTGCGGGAGTCCTCGGGGATTCAGTACTTC. Its protein product is CASMLRESSGIQYF.

The CDR3 loop reads CSVKEGNQPQHF. CDR3 bases: TGCAGCGTTAAGGAGGGGAACCAGCCCCAGCATTTT. The gene calls are TRBV29-1 and TRBJ1-5, with a possible D match to TRBD1 (5 bases). Trimming pared 5 bases from V and 7 bases from J, leaving 12 bases between. Germline-derived CDR1 and CDR2 are SQVTM and ANQGSEA. The CDR3 extends over 12 amino acids.

The rearrangement joins TRBV18 to TRBJ2-7; maybe TRBD1 (6 bases). The V end was cut by 3 bases, the J end by 1 base, with 13 bases between. CDR3 length: 15 residues. Per germline, CDR1 KGHSH and CDR2 LQKENI. In DNA, the CDR3 is TGTGCCAGCTCACCTCCCGGACAGATGTCCTACGAGCAGTACTTC. Amino acids: CASSPPGQMSYEQYF.

This rearrangement joins TRBV18 to TRBJ2-1; D perhaps matches TRBD2 (5 bases). V shed 6 bases and J shed 5 bases, with 11 bases lying between them. The V gene's germline CDR1 is KGHSH and CDR2 LQKENI. There are 13 residues in the CDR3. The CDR3 region has the DNA TGTGCCAGCTCCTTGAGGGTGGACAATGAGCAGTTCTTC. It is translated as CASSLRVDNEQFF.

V gene TRBV28 combines with J gene TRBJ2-2, with D uncertain. V gave up 4 bases and J gave up 1 base, with 4 bases separating them. Per germline, CDR1 MDHEN and CDR2 SYDVKM. The CDR3 sequence is 13 residues long. The DNA for the CDR3 is TGTGCCAGCAGTTCCGGGAACACCGGGGAGCTGTTTTTT. Translation gives CASSSGNTGELFF. Combining the CDR3 with reference TRBV28 and TRBJ2-2 gives the whole variable domain DVKVTQSSRYLVKRTGEKVFLECVQDMDHENMFWYRQDPGLGLRLIYFSYDVKMKEKGDIPEGYSVSREKKERFSLILESASTNQTSMYLCASSSGNTGELFFGEGSRLTVL.

The V and J genes are TRBV5-6 and TRBJ2-1, with D perhaps TRBD1 (5 bases). The CDR3 totals 16 residues. Germline V gives CDR1 SGHDT, CDR2 YYEEEE. V was pared by 4 bases and J by 4 bases, with 18 bases between. For the CDR3, the DNA is TGTGCCAGCAGCAAAACGACAGAAATAGTATACAATGAGCAGTTCTTC. It encodes CASSKTTEIVYNEQFF. The full variable domain, in which reference TRBV5-6 and TRBJ2-1 provide the parts outside the CDR3, is DAGVTQSPTHLIKTRGQQVTLRCSPKSGHDTVSWYQQALGQGPQFIFQYYEEEERQRGNFPDRFSGHQFPNYSSELNVNALLLGDSALYLCASSKTTEIVYNEQFFGPGTRLTVL.

The chain has TRBV2 and TRBJ2-5; TRBD2 agrees at 13 bases. V shed 5 bases, J shed 0 bases, and the junction held 3 bases outside the gene matches. The length of the CDR3 is 16 residues. Per the germline V gene, CDR1 is SNHLY and CDR2 is FYNNEI. CDR3 region: CASSLGLAGDQETQYF. The CDR3, as DNA: TGTGCCAGCAGTCTCGGACTAGCGGGAGACCAAGAGACCCAGTACTTC.

Here the CDR3 DNA reads TGCAGTGCTAGCCCGGCCGGGAAACTGTTTTTT. It translates to CSASPAGKLFF. The chain couples TRBV20-1 to TRBJ1-4; D gene unclear. There are 11 residues in the CDR3. Germline CDR1 reads DFQATT; CDR2 reads SNEGSKA (reference sequence). The V and J ends lost 3 bases and 11 bases respectively, with 10 bases between them.

The chain employs TRBV5-1 and TRBJ2-1, with a possible D match to TRBD1 (6 bases). V lost 1 base and J 4 bases, leaving 12 bases between the germline ends. Germline V gives CDR1 SGHRS, CDR2 YFSETQ. There are 15 residues in the CDR3. CDR3 DNA sequence: TGCGCCAGCAGCTTGACAGGGTCGGAATACAATGAGCAGTTCTTC. Amino acids: CASSLTGSEYNEQFF.

The CDR3 here is CAWRPLRGENIQYF. For the CDR3, the DNA is TGTGCCTGGAGGCCCTTGCGGGGGGAAAACATTCAGTACTTC. V is TRBV30 and J is TRBJ2-4; 8 bases map to TRBD2. Per the germline V gene, CDR1 is GTSNPN and CDR2 is SVGIG (reference sequence). CDR3 size: 14 residues. V trimming: 3 bases; J trimming: 5 bases; junction bases outside the gene matches: 6.